Reported below is one T cell receptor (beta chain). As yet, its antigen is unknown. On the basis of clinical symptoms, serum thyroxine and TRAb, thyroid ultrasound and orbital computed tomography, diagnoses were made. This CDR3 region has 19 residues. Germline V CDR1 and CDR2: PRHDT, FYEKMQ (reference sequence). V shed 0 bases and J shed 0 bases, with 21 bases lying between them. This record belongs to a study of T cells in Graves' hyperthyroidism and ophthalmopathy. General observations from the study: The model identified upcoming ophthalmopathy a median approximately six months ahead of onset. Patients with ophthalmopathy were separated from those with stable hyperthyroidism by a 13 V-J model.

Researchers amplified the TCR beta CDR3 regions from RNA transcripts. Researchers ran a first-round RT-PCR on the TCR CDR3 using the HTBI primer set. TCRdb re-called the multiplex PCR reads through MiXCR, storing one row per CDR3 protein. The table records more than 550,000 distinct CDR3 sequences, about 45% of them present only once. This chain links TRBV13 with TRBJ2-7; tentatively, D is TRBD1 (5 bases). The clonotype was recovered from an adult man with Graves' disease, either hyperthyroidism or ophthalmopathy (not recorded which). Material for sequencing was peripheral blood or thyroid tissue (not recorded which). In DNA, the CDR3 is TGTGCCAGCAGCTTAGGGTTGGGCGTAGGGGCGGTCCCCTCCTACGAGCAGTACTTC. Its translation: CASSLGLGVGAVPSYEQYF.